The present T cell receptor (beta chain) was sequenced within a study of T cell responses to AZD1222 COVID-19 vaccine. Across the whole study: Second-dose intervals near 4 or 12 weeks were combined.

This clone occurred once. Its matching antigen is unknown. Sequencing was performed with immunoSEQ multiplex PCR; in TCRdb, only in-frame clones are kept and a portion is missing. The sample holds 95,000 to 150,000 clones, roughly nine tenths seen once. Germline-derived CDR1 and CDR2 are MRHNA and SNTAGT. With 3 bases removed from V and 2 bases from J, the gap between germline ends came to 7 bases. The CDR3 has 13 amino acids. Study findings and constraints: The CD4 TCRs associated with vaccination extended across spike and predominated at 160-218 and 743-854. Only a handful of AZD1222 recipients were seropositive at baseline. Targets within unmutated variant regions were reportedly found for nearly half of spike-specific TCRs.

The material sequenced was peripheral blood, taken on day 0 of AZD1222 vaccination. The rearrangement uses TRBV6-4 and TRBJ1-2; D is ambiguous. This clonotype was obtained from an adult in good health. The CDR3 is CASSEGRNYGYTF. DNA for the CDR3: TGTGCCAGCAGTGAAGGCAGGAACTATGGCTACACCTTC.